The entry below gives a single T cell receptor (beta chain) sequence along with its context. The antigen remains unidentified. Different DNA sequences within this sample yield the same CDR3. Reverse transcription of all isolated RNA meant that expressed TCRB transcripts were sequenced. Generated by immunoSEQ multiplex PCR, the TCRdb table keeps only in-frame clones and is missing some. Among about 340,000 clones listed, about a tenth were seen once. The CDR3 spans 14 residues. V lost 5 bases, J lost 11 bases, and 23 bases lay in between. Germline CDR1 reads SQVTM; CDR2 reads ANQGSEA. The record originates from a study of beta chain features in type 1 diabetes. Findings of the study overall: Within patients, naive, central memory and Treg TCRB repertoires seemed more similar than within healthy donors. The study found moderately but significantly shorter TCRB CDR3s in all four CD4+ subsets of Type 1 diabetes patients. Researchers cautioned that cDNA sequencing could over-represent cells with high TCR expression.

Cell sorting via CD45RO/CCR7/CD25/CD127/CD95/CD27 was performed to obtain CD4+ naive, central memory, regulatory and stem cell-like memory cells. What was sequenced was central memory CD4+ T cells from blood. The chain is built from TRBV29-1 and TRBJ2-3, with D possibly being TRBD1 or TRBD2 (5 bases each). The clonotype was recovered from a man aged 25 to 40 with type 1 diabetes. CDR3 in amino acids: CSVLSQRMGLEQYF. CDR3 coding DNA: TGCAGCGTTCTTTCCCAGCGGATGGGGCTTGAGCAGTATTTT.